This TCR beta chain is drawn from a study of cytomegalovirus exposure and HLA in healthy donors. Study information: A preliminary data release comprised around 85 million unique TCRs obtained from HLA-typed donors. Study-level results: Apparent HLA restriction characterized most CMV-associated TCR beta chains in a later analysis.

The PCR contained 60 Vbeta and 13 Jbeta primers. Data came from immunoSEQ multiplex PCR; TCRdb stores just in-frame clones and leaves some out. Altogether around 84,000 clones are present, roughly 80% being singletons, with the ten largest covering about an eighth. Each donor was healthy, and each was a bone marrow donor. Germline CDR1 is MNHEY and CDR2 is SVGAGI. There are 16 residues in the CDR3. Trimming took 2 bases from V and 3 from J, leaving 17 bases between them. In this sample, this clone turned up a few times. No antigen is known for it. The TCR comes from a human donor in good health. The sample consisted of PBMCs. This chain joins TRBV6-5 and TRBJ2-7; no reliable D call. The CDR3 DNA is TGTGCCAGCAGTTACAATTCTCCAGCCTACTACTACGAGCAGTACTTC. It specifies CASSYNSPAYYYEQYF.